These T cell receptor beta chains were read from a single sample in a study of blood T cell repertoires in COVID-19. Produced via immunoSEQ multiplex PCR; TCRdb's table is partial and in-frame only. The sample contains more than 25,000 clones, around 91% of which appear only once. The sample taken for sequencing was peripheral blood. The origin of the receptors is an older man with acute or convalescent COVID-19. The CDR3 runs from the conserved cysteine through the conserved F or W. The D gene is left open where the match is weak. Some rows mark clone size as missing; the rest say once, few, many or name a class of expanded clone.

>TRBV19|.|TRBJ1-5|.
CASSMVGGNQPQHF
TGTGCCAGTAGTATGGTCGGGGGCAATCAGCCCCAGCATTTT
>TRBV28|.|TRBJ1-1|.
CASSRAGAGTEAFF
TGTGCCAGCAGTCGGGCAGGGGCAGGTACTGAAGCTTTCTTT
>TRBV19|TRBD1|TRBJ1-5|.
CASSIVDRGDNQPQHF
TGTGCCAGTAGTATAGTCGACAGGGGAGACAATCAGCCCCAGCATTTT
>TRBV12-3/TRBV12-4|.|TRBJ1-2|.
CASSRDYGYTF
TGTGCCAGCAGCCGGGACTATGGCTACACCTTC
>TRBV6-5|TRBD1|TRBJ2-7|.
CASRDRFTYEQYF
TGTGCCAGCAGGGACAGGTTTACCTACGAGCAGTACTTC
>TRBV18|TRBD2|TRBJ2-1|.
CASSPGVSGGPEQFF
TGTGCCAGCTCACCAGGTGTCAGCGGGGGCCCTGAGCAGTTCTTC
>TRBV7-6|TRBD2|TRBJ2-5|once
CASSLGLAGGRYQETQYF
TGTGCCAGCAGCTTGGGACTAGCGGGGGGACGGTACCAAGAGACCCAGTACTTC
>TRBV3-1/TRBV3-2|TRBD1|TRBJ1-1|.
CASSQLDRGATFF
TGTGCCAGCAGCCAATTGGACAGGGGTGCGACTTTCTTT
>TRBV27|TRBD2|TRBJ2-5|.
CASSPGREGLQETQYF
TGTGCCAGCTCCCCGGGAAGGGAGGGACTACAAGAGACCCAGTACTTC
>TRBV25-1|TRBD1|TRBJ1-2|.
CASSTPRGTGQGYTF
TGTGCCAGCAGTACACCCCGTGGGACAGGGCAAGGCTACACCTTC
>TRBV12-3/TRBV12-4|TRBD1|TRBJ1-3|once
CASRGQGGNTIYF
TGTGCCAGCAGGGGACAGGGGGGAAACACCATATATTTT
>TRBV29-1|.|TRBJ2-3|.
CSAGRPDTQYF
TGTTCGGCGGGACGGCCAGATACGCAGTATTTT
>TRBV5-1|TRBD2|TRBJ2-1|.
CASSQTSGGLYNEQFF
TGCGCCAGCAGCCAAACTAGCGGGGGCCTCTACAATGAGCAGTTCTTC
>TRBV6-5|TRBD1|TRBJ1-2|.
CASIRNRGALGYTF
TGTGCCAGCATTAGAAACAGGGGAGCTCTTGGCTACACCTTC
>TRBV6-5|.|TRBJ1-6|.
CASSYSWQGQSPLHF
TGTGCCAGCAGTTACTCCTGGCAGGGTCAATCACCCCTCCACTTT
>TRBV5-1|.|TRBJ1-2|.
CASSLMGRIYGYTF
TGCGCCAGCAGCTTAATGGGGCGTATCTATGGCTACACCTTC
>TRBV5-1|.|TRBJ1-3|.
CASSFGRASGNTIYF
TGCGCCAGCAGCTTTGGCAGGGCCTCTGGAAACACCATATATTTT
>TRBV3-1/TRBV3-2|TRBD2|TRBJ2-2|.
CASSQVFASGGASNTGELFF
TGTGCCAGCAGCCAAGTTTTCGCCTCGGGGGGAGCATCGAACACCGGGGAGCTGTTTTTT
>TRBV5-6|.|TRBJ2-7|.
CASSLDPGLPIGGEQYF
TGTGCCAGCAGCTTGGACCCAGGATTACCGATTGGAGGCGAGCAGTACTTC
>TRBV11-3|.|TRBJ2-3|.
CASSSGAVTDTQYF
TGTGCCAGCAGCTCCGGAGCAGTCACAGATACGCAGTATTTT
>TRBV29-1|.|TRBJ2-3|.
CSVVDRPPDTQYF
TGCAGCGTTGTTGACAGGCCACCAGATACGCAGTATTTT
>TRBV5-1|.|TRBJ2-1|.
CASSGDFYNEQFF
TGCGCCAGCAGCGGTGACTTCTACAATGAGCAGTTCTTC
>TRBV12-5|.|TRBJ1-6|.
CASGAENSPLHF
TGTGCTAGTGGGGCAGAAAATTCACCCCTCCACTTT
>TRBV27|TRBD1|TRBJ2-2|.
CASSPGQWTGELFF
TGTGCCAGCAGCCCGGGACAGTGGACCGGGGAGCTGTTTTTT
>TRBV25-1|TRBD1|TRBJ1-4|.
CASSEGQGGREKLFF
TGTGCCAGCAGTGAGGGACAGGGTGGTCGTGAAAAACTGTTTTTT
>TRBV18|TRBD2|TRBJ2-5|.
CASSPAGAKRGEQETQYF
TGTGCCAGCTCACCGGCCGGAGCGAAGCGGGGGGAGCAAGAGACCCAGTACTTC
>TRBV27|.|TRBJ1-1|.
CASSPQGEGGTEAFF
TGTGCCAGCAGCCCCCAAGGGGAAGGCGGCACTGAAGCTTTCTTT
>TRBV6-2/TRBV6-3|TRBD2|TRBJ2-3|.
CASSRTSGATDTQYF
TGTGCCAGCAGCCGGACTAGCGGGGCCACAGATACGCAGTATTTT